Included here is one T cell receptor beta chain sequence, with context. The antigen is unknown. The assay was immunoSEQ multiplex PCR, and TCRdb's table has in-frame clones only and misses some. This table has around 45,000 clones, about 88% appearing once. This entry comes from a study of OX40 agonist ivuxolimab in advanced cancers. Background on the study: In this trial design, patients received ivuxolimab intravenously at 0.01 to 10 mg/kg every 2 weeks.

The study's findings and limits: Fewer expanded clones were found on average in CD4+ than in CD8+ T cells. The authors did not determine the antigen specificity of the expanded peripheral T cells.

Trimming took 2 bases from V and 6 from J, leaving 14 bases between them. CDR1 is SGHAT and CDR2 is FQNNGV in the germline V gene. The CDR3 extends over 15 amino acids. The sequenced sample was CD4+ or CD8+ T cells sorted from blood, obtained in a trial of the OX40 agonist ivuxolimab. The receptor's source is an adult with an advanced solid tumor such as melanoma, head and neck, liver or kidney cancer. This chain joins TRBV11-2 and TRBJ2-1, with D hard to call. The CDR3 region is CASSLSRVFVNEQFF. The CDR3 bases are TGTGCCAGCAGCTTAAGTAGGGTGTTTGTCAATGAGCAGTTCTTC.